The clone carrying this T cell receptor (beta chain) occurred many times. This specimen belongs to a study of metastatic and nonmetastatic thyroid tumors. Overall study context: Both malignant and benign thyroid patients supplied peripheral blood and tumor or nodule tissue samples, across which the repertoires of these patients were then compared.

This CDR3 has 16 residues. The V gene's germline CDR1 is SGHRS and CDR2 YFSETQ. V lost 0 bases to trimming and J lost 7 bases, with 16 bases between them. From the PCR reads, TCRdb re-called clones with MiXCR. The data hold around 30,000 clones, with 11% observed a single time. Not a single patient had been given any form of treatment at any point before undergoing thyroid surgery. This receptor was taken from a female donor with papillary thyroid cancer or a benign thyroid nodule (not recorded which). Some clones in this sample may be carry-over from other donors' samples. The specimen was blood. The chain recombines TRBV5-1 with TRBJ1-4, with D unresolved. The CDR3 reads CASSLAQVSDSEKLFF. Here the CDR3 DNA reads TGCGCCAGCAGCTTGGCTCAGGTATCAGATAGTGAAAAACTGTTTTTT.